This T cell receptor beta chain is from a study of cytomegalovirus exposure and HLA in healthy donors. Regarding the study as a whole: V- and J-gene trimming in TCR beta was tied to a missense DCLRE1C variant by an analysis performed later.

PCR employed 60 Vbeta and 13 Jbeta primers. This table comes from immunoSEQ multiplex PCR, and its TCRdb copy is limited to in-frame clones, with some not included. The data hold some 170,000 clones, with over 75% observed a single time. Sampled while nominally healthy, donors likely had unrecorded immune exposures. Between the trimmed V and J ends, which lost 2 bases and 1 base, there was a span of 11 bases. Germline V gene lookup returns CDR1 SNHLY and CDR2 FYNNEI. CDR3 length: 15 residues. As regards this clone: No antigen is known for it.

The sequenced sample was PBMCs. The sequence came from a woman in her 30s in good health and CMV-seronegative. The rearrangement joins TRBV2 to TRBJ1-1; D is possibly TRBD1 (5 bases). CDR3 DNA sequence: TGTGCCAGCAGTGAACGTAGGGGCTGGAACACTGAAGCTTTCTTT. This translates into CASSERRGWNTEAFF.